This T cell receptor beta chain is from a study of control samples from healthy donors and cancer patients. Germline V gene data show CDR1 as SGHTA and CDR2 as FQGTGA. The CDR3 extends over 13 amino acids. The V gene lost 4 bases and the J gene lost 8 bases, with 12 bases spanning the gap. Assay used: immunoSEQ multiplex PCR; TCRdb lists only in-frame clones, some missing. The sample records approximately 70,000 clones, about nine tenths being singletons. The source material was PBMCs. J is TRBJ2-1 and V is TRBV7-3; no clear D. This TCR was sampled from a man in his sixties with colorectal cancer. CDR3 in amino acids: CASSSGPSDEQFF. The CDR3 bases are TGTGCCAGCAGCTCCGGGCCCAGTGATGAGCAGTTCTTC.